The 5 T cell receptor beta chains given below trace back to one sample, sequenced in a study of tumor-infiltrating lymphocytes in primary liver carcinoma. Unsorted whole blood supplied the blood RNA, and germline DNA was isolated too. A primer in the constant region served to generate TCR beta cDNA from approximately 450 ng of total RNA. It was through three nested multiplex PCR rounds of slightly modified ARM-PCR that TCR beta libraries arose. The first two PCR rounds used TRBV1-TRBV30 primers with a Cbeta primer, 9 to 11 cycles each. TCRdb fed the multiplex PCR reads into MiXCR, producing one record per CDR3 protein. The data show hundreds of thousands of distinct CDR3 sequences, around 50% seen once. Sequences were obtained from peripheral blood. The source is a woman aged 30 to 39 with primary liver carcinoma and hepatitis B virus infection.

Comments on this clonotype: A much larger clone is a single base away; this may be a read error. The chain's CDR3 is CASSPLGGQIYGYTF. DNA for the CDR3: TGTGCCAGCAGCCCCCTTGGGGGCCAAATCTATGGCTACACCTTC. The chain joins TRBV6-5 to TRBJ1-2; D possibly corresponds to TRBD1 (6 bases). The CDR3 is 15 amino acids. Germline V gene data show CDR1 as MNHEY and CDR2 as SVGAGI. Trimming removed 6 bases at V and 4 bases at J, with 18 bases between.

The CDR3 reads CAWMGYGTDTQYF. The CDR3, as DNA: TGTGCCTGGATGGGTTATGGCACAGATACGCAGTATTTT. The gene calls are TRBV30 and TRBJ2-3; the D is unclear. The CDR3 runs to 13 residues. Germline CDR1 and CDR2: GTSNPN and SVGIG (reference sequence). V was cut by 4 bases and J by 1 base, with 9 bases left in between.

This chain connects TRBV7-9 to TRBJ1-1; 9 nucleotides agree with TRBD1. CDR3 length equals 14 residues. The V gene end was trimmed by 6 bases and the J gene end by 0 bases; junction bases not matched to a gene: 2. Germline V CDR1 and CDR2: SEHNR, FQNEAQ (reference sequence). The CDR3 reads CASRRDRVNTEAFF. In DNA form, the CDR3 reads TGTGCCAGCAGGAGGGACAGGGTGAACACTGAAGCTTTCTTT.

For this clonotype: Possible read error: a much larger clone is one base away. V gene TRBV11-2 combines with J gene TRBJ2-7, with a possible D match to TRBD2 (5 bases). This CDR3 region has 12 residues. Germline V gene data show CDR1 as SGHAT and CDR2 as FQNNGV. Here the CDR3 reads CASNLAPYEQYF. The CDR3 DNA reads TGTGCCAGCAACTTAGCGCCCTACGAGCAGTACTTC.

To note about this clonotype: A much larger clone lies one base from this, so it may be a read error. This chain links TRBV6-1 with TRBJ2-6; tentatively, D is TRBD1 (5 bases). The CDR3 consists of 15 residues. Germline V gives CDR1 MNHNS, CDR2 SASEGT. The CDR3 sequence: CACSQTVTGANVLTF. In nucleotides, the CDR3 is TGTGCCTGCAGTCAGACAGTCACTGGGGCCAACGTCCTGACTTTC.